This passage covers 22 T cell receptor beta chains from one sample sequenced in a study of persistence of HIV-infected CD4 T cells. Lysates of CMV-infected fibroblasts at 8 to 10 ug/mL stimulated these cells. CD40L/CD69 double-negative CD45RO-high memory CD4+ T cells were collected. Their specific antigens are unknown. Sequencing used immunoSEQ version 4 in survey mode. Using immunoSEQ multiplex PCR, the repertoire was profiled, and TCRdb retains in-frame clones only, with some absent. Of about 28,000 clones in the sample, 78% were seen once. This specimen consisted of CD4+ T cells sorted from PBMCs after roughly 18-hour stimulation, obtained from a patient who received antiretroviral therapy. Receptors were obtained from an adult woman with HIV who was CMV-seropositive.

The chain joins TRBV27 to TRBJ2-7; D is possibly TRBD1 (5 bases). CDR3 length: 13 amino acids. Germline V gene sequence: CDR1 MNHEY, CDR2 SMNVEV (reference sequence). Trimming shortened V by 6 bases and J by 6 bases, and 15 bases separated the two germline ends. CDR3 sequence: CASSHRSRREQYF. The CDR3 DNA reads as TGTGCCAGCAGCCACAGGTCTCGACGCGAGCAGTACTTC.

The CDR3: CASSLTSGGANEQFF. CDR3 nucleotides: TGTGCCAGCAGCTTGACTAGCGGGGGGGCCAATGAGCAGTTCTTC. The chain carries TRBV5-4 and TRBJ2-1; 13 bases match TRBD2. Trimming cost V 1 base and J 6 bases; bases outside gene matches: 1. CDR3 length equals 15 residues. Per germline, CDR1 SGHNT and CDR2 YYREEE (reference sequence).

This clone was seen more than once but under ten times. The chain recombines TRBV6-5 with TRBJ1-3; D gene uncertain. This CDR3 is built from 14 residues. CDR1 is MNHEY, CDR2 SVGAGI, per germline. V lost 7 bases and J 3 bases, leaving 13 bases between the germline ends. CDR3 in amino acids: CASTGLPGGNTIYF. As DNA, the CDR3 is TGTGCCAGCACGGGCCTCCCGGGTGGAAACACCATATATTTT.

The J gene is TRBJ2-6, the V gene TRBV9; D call uncertain. V shed 0 bases and J shed 0 bases, with 13 bases lying between them. The CDR3 covers 18 residues. Germline loops: CDR1 SGDLS, CDR2 YYNGEE. For the CDR3, the DNA is TGTGCCAGCAGCGTAGCCCCCATCGGATCCTCTGGGGCCAACGTCCTGACTTTC. This translates into CASSVAPIGSSGANVLTF.

The chain recombines TRBV2 with TRBJ2-2; D is ambiguous. CDR1 SNHLY and CDR2 FYNNEI come from the germline V gene. Trimming pared 6 bases from V and 7 bases from J, leaving 12 bases between. The CDR3 has 13 amino acids. CDR3 sequence (DNA): TGTGCCAGCAGGGATAATCCCGGCGGGGAGCTGTTTTTT. It yields the protein CASRDNPGGELFF.

The CDR3, as DNA: TGTGCCAGCAGTGAATTAACAGGGGGTTGGGAGCAGTACGTC. Residues: CASSELTGGWEQYV. V is TRBV6-1 and J is TRBJ2-7, with TRBD1 matching over 8 bases. The V gene's germline CDR1 is MNHNS and CDR2 SASEGT. There are 14 residues in the CDR3. The trim removed 2 bases at V and 7 bases at J, leaving 7 bases unmatched.

V is TRBV10-1 and J is TRBJ2-5; 9 bases agree with TRBD2. The length of the CDR3 is 16 residues. Germline V gene sequence: CDR1 WNHNN, CDR2 SYGVQD (reference sequence). The V segment lost 3 bases and the J segment 2 bases; nucleotides outside the gene matches: 7. Here the CDR3 DNA reads TGCGCCAGCAGTGATAGCCTAGCGGGGCGGCAAGAGACCCAGTACTTC. It encodes CASSDSLAGRQETQYF.

The chain uses TRBV14 and TRBJ2-5, with 11 bases fitting TRBD1. Per germline, CDR1 SGHDN and CDR2 FVKESK. CDR3 length: 18 amino acids. V lost 3 bases to trimming and J lost 5 bases; unmatched junction nucleotides: 14. The CDR3 is CASSQLLSGQGAWETQYF. As DNA, the CDR3 is TGTGCCAGCAGCCAGCTTCTGTCCGGACAGGGGGCGTGGGAGACCCAGTACTTC.

The chain couples TRBV5-4 to TRBJ2-2, with a possible D match to TRBD2 (6 bases). The CDR3 contains 14 residues. The germline gives CDR1 SGHNT, CDR2 YYREEE (reference sequence). Trimming took off 4 bases at V and 6 bases at J, with 13 bases between the two ends. The CDR3, as DNA: TGTGCCAGCAGCCGACCCGGACTACCCGGGGAGCTGTTTTTT. It encodes CASSRPGLPGELFF. Supplemented by reference TRBV5-4 and TRBJ2-2, the full variable domain reads ETGVTQSPTHLIKTRGQQVTLRCSSQSGHNTVSWYQQALGQGPQFIFQYYREEENGRGNFPPRFSGLQFPNYSSELNVNALELDDSALYLCASSRPGLPGELFFGEGSRLTVL.

CDR3 DNA sequence: TGTGCCAGCAGCCTGGGACTCCCTAGCACAGATACGCAGTATTTT. Protein product: CASSLGLPSTDTQYF. The chain recombines TRBV9 with TRBJ2-3; TRBD2 might be the D (6 bases). Between the trimmed V and J ends, which lost 4 bases and 0 bases, there was a span of 12 bases. The CDR3 runs to 15 residues. Germline V gene lookup returns CDR1 SGDLS and CDR2 YYNGEE. Variable domain in full (rest from reference TRBV9 and TRBJ2-3): DSGVTQTPKHLITATGQRVTLRCSPRSGDLSVYWYQQSLDQGLQFLIQYYNGEERAKGNILERFSAQQFPDLHSELNLSSLELGDSALYFCASSLGLPSTDTQYFGPGTRLTVL.

The chain uses TRBV5-1 and TRBJ2-7; tentatively, D is TRBD2 (6 bases). The CDR3 runs to 13 residues. Germline V gene data show CDR1 as SGHRS and CDR2 as YFSETQ. Trimming pared 1 base from V and 5 bases from J, leaving 10 bases between. CDR3 nucleotide sequence: TGCGCCAGCAGCTTGCAGGAGGGAGACGAGCAGTACTTC. Protein product: CASSLQEGDEQYF.

The genes are TRBV2 and TRBJ1-2; 10 bases are a match to TRBD1. V shed 4 bases and J 7 bases; nucleotides not matched to a gene: 12. CDR3 length: 16 residues. Germline CDR1 SNHLY, CDR2 FYNNEI. This CDR3 is CASSGETGGKSTGYTF. CDR3 DNA: TGTGCCAGCAGTGGGGAGACAGGGGGCAAATCTACTGGCTACACCTTC.

This clone was detected a few times. V usage is TRBV29-1 and J usage is TRBJ1-3; D is uncertain. V was cut by 7 bases and J by 3 bases, with 7 bases left in between. This CDR3 spans 11 amino acids. CDR1 is SQVTM, CDR2 ANQGSEA, per germline. CDR3 DNA: TGCAGCGCTTACAGTGGAAACACCATATATTTT. It is translated as CSAYSGNTIYF.

The chain has TRBV7-8 and TRBJ2-7, with TRBD2 identical over 7 bases. The CDR3 loop spans 14 amino acids. Germline V gene lookup returns CDR1 SGHVS and CDR2 FQNEAQ. The junction had 10 bases not matched to a gene; V was cut back by 5 bases and J by 6 bases. CDR3 sequence: CASSPVGGRGEQYV. The CDR3 region has the DNA TGTGCCAGCAGCCCCGTGGGGGGGAGAGGCGAGCAGTACGTC.

In its sample, this clone was seen a few times. The J gene is TRBJ1-1, the V gene TRBV30; D perhaps matches TRBD1 (5 bases). The germline CDR1 and CDR2 sequences are GTSNPN and SVGIG (reference sequence). V lost 0 bases to trimming and J lost 3 bases, with 14 bases between them. The CDR3 covers 15 residues. CDR3 protein: CAWSVWGGVDTEAFF. In nucleotides, the CDR3 is TGTGCCTGGAGTGTATGGGGGGGAGTGGACACTGAAGCTTTCTTT. Using reference TRBV30 and TRBJ1-1 for the parts outside the CDR3, the full variable domain is SQTIHQWPATLVQPVGSPLSLECTVEGTSNPNLYWYRQAAGRGLQLLFYSVGIGQISSEVPQNLSASRPQDRQFILSSKKLLLSDSGFYLCAWSVWGGVDTEAFFGQGTRLTVV.

The CDR3: CASRPDAGRTDTQYF. Here the CDR3 DNA reads TGCGCCAGCCGGCCGGATGCGGGGCGCACAGATACGCAGTATTTT. The gene calls are TRBV5-1 and TRBJ2-3; tentative D call: TRBD2 (6 bases). The germline V and J ends were trimmed by 7 bases and 1 base, with 16 bases remaining between them. The CDR3 covers 15 residues. Per germline, CDR1 SGHRS and CDR2 YFSETQ.

The rearrangement links TRBV5-1 to TRBJ2-1; D remains unclear. Germline assignment: CDR1 SGHRS and CDR2 YFSETQ. Deletions cut 2 bases from V and 0 bases from J, with 6 bases between. The CDR3 extends over 14 amino acids. The CDR3 DNA reads TGCGCCAGCAGCTTAGGTAGCTCCTACAATGAGCAGTTCTTC. It codes for CASSLGSSYNEQFF. Drawing the rest from reference TRBV5-1 and TRBJ2-1, the complete variable domain is KAGVTQTPRYLIKTRGQQVTLSCSPISGHRSVSWYQQTPGQGLQFLFEYFSETQRNKGNFPGRFSGRQFSNSRSEMNVSTLELGDSALYLCASSLGSSYNEQFFGPGTRLTVL.

Here the CDR3 DNA reads TGTGCCACCCGGACAGGGAGAGGGGCAGATACGCAGTATTTT. This translates into CATRTGRGADTQYF. This rearrangement joins TRBV2 to TRBJ2-3, with 8 bases lining up with TRBD1. This CDR3 is built from 14 residues. J lost 4 bases, V lost 10 bases, and 10 bases had no gene match. Germline V gives CDR1 SNHLY, CDR2 FYNNEI. Together with reference TRBV2 and TRBJ2-3, the CDR3 gives the full variable domain: EPEVTQTPSHQVTQMGQEVILRCVPISNHLYFYWYRQILGQKVEFLVSFYNNEISEKSEIFDDQFSVERPDGSNFTLKIRSTKLEDSAMYFCATRTGRGADTQYFGPGTRLTVL.

As DNA, the CDR3 is TGCAGCGTTGAAGCTGGCCACAATCAGCCCCAGCATTTT. Translating it yields CSVEAGHNQPQHF. The J gene is TRBJ1-5, the V gene TRBV29-1, with D uncertain. Germline CDR1 reads SQVTM; CDR2 reads ANQGSEA. The CDR3 is 13 amino acids. V lost 1 base to trimming and J lost 3 bases, with 7 bases between them.

The CDR3 loop reads CASSLMEGEAFF. The CDR3 DNA sequence: TGTGCCAGCAGCTTAATGGAGGGTGAAGCTTTCTTT. The chain joins TRBV11-3 to TRBJ1-1; D is undetermined. V lost 2 bases and J 7 bases, leaving 8 bases between the germline ends. The germline V gene has CDR1 SGHNT and CDR2 YENEEA. The CDR3 sequence is 12 residues long.

The chain employs TRBV19 and TRBJ2-2; weak D call: TRBD1 (7 bases). The germline V gene encodes CDR1 LNHDA and CDR2 SQIVND (reference sequence). Trimming cost V 10 bases and J 7 bases, with 16 bases left between them. The CDR3 runs to 13 residues. CDR3: CATRRGVDGELFF. CDR3 in DNA: TGTGCCACCCGCAGGGGGGTCGACGGGGAGCTGTTTTTT.

This clone was found once. The gene calls are TRBV3-1 (or the pseudogene TRBV3-2) and TRBJ2-7; 9 bases agree with TRBD1. Germline-derived CDR1 and CDR2 are LGHDT and YNNKEL (reference sequence). This CDR3 is built from 16 residues. V shed 4 bases and J 6 bases; nucleotides not matched to a gene: 13. The CDR3 DNA sequence: TGTGCCAGCAGCCTACCCGGGACAGGGACTTCGGGCGAGCAGTACTTC. Translated, it gives CASSLPGTGTSGEQYF.